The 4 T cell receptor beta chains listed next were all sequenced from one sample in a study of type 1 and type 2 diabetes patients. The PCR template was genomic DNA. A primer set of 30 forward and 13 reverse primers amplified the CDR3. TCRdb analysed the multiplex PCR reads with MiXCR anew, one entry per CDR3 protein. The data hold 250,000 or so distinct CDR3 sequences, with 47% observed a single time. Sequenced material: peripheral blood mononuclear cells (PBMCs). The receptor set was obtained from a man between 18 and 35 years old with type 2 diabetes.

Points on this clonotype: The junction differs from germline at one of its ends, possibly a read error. The CDR3 nucleotides read TGCGCCAGCAGTGAGTCGACTCAGGAGACCCAGTACTTC. This codes for CASSESTQETQYF. The genes are TRBV6-4 and TRBJ2-5; unclear D gene. This CDR3 has 13 amino acids. CDR1 is MRHNA, CDR2 SNTAGT, per germline.

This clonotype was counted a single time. CDR3 nucleotide sequence: TGTGCCAGCAGCTTAGGGTGGGGGAACTATGGCTACACCTTC. Translated: CASSLGWGNYGYTF. The chain combines TRBV7-2 with TRBJ1-2; weak D call: TRBD1 (5 bases). Deletions cut 1 base from V and 2 bases from J, with 8 bases between. Germline CDR1 SGHTA, CDR2 FQGNSA. There are 14 residues in the CDR3.

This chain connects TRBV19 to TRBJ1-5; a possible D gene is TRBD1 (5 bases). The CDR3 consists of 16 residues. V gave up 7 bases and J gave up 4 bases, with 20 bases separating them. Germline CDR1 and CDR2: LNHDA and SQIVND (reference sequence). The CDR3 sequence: CASKNRRQQMNQPQHF. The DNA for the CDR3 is TGTGCCAGTAAGAACAGGAGACAGCAGATGAATCAGCCCCAGCATTTT.

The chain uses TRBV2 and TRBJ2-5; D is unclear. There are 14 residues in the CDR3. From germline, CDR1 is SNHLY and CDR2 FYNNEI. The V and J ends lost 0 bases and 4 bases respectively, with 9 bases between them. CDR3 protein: CASSEATLIETQYF. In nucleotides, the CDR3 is TGTGCCAGCAGTGAAGCGACGCTAATAGAGACCCAGTACTTC.